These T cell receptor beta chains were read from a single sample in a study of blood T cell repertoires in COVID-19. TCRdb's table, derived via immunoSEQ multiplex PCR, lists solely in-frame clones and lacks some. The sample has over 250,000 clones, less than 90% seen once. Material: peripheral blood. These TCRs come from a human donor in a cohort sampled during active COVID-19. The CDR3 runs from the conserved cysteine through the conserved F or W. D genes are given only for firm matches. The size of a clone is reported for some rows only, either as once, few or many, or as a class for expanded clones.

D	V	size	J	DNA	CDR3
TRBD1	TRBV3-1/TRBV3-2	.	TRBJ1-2	TGTGCCAGCAGCTGGGACAGGGTAGGGCGAGGCTACACCTTC	CASSWDRVGRGYTF
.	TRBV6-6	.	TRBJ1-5	TGTGCCACCCGACGTTTGGGGCTGGGCAATCAGCCCCAGCATTTT	CATRRLGLGNQPQHF
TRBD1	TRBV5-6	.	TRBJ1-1	TGTGCCAGCAGCTCCAAAGGGGCCGACAGGGAAGAAGCTTTCTTT	CASSSKGADREEAFF
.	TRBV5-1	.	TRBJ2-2	TGCGCCAGCTATGAGGGAACCGGGGAGCTGTTTTTT	CASYEGTGELFF
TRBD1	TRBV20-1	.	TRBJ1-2	TGCAGTGCTAGCGGGGACAGGAGCTACACCTTC	CSASGDRSYTF
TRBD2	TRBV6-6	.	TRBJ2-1	TGTGCCAGCAGTTTTCGGACTAGCGGGAGGGAGCAGTTCTTC	CASSFRTSGREQFF
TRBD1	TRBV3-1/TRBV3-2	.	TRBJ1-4	TGTGCCAGCGCCAGACAGGGCATGATGGCCGAAAAACTGTTTTTT	CASARQGMMAEKLFF
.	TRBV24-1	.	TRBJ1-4	TGTGCCACCAGTGAAGCAGGCCCTAATGAAAAACTGTTTTTT	CATSEAGPNEKLFF
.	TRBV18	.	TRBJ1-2	TGTGCCAGCTCTCAAGGGGCCAATGGCTACACCTTC	CASSQGANGYTF
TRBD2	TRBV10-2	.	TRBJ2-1	TGCGCCAGCAGCGGCGGGGGGAATGAGCAGTTCTTC	CASSGGGNEQFF
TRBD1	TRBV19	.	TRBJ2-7	TGTGCCAGTAGTGGGGGACAGGGAGTTAGCAACGAGCAGTACTTC	CASSGGQGVSNEQYF
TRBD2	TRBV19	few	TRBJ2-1	TGTGCCAGTACCCCTTTTGGACTAGCGGTTTACAATGAGCAGTTCTTC	CASTPFGLAVYNEQFF
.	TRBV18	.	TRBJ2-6	TGTGCCAGCTCACAAAGAGGTGACGGTTCTGGGGCCAACGTCCTGACTTTC	CASSQRGDGSGANVLTF
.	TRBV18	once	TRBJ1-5	TGTGCCAGCTCAATCAGGGGAGGGAAAGATCAGCCCCAGCATTTT	CASSIRGGKDQPQHF
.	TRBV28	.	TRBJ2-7	TGTGCCAGCAGTTCTCCCGGGAGTGACAACGTCGAGCAGTACTTC	CASSSPGSDNVEQYF
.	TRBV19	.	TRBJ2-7	TGCACAGAGAACGAGCAGTACTTC	CTENEQYF
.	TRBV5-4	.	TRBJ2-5	TGTGCCAGCAGCTTGGTTGAGCGGAGACGGGAGACCCAGTACTTC	CASSLVERRRETQYF
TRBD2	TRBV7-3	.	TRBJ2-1	TGTGCCAGCAGTCTGACGGGACTAGCGGCGCAGTTCTTC	CASSLTGLAAQFF
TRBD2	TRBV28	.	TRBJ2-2	TGTGCCAGCAGGGAAGCGGGAGTAGGCACCGGGGAGCTGTTTTTT	CASREAGVGTGELFF
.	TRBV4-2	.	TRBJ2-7	TGTGCCAGCAGCCAAGCCACCGCGGGTGGCCCCTACGAGCAGTACTTC	CASSQATAGGPYEQYF
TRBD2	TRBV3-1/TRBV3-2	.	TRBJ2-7	TGTGCCAGCAGCGAACACCCTCCGGGACTAGCGGGGGCGAGCTCCTACGAGCAGTACTTC	CASSEHPPGLAGASSYEQYF
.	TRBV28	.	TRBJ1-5	TGTGCCAGCAGTTCCTCCTCGGACAGAAACAATCAGCCCCAGCATTTT	CASSSSSDRNNQPQHF
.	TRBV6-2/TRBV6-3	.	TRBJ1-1	TGTGCCAGCAGTTACCCAGGATACACTGAAGCTTTCTTT	CASSYPGYTEAFF
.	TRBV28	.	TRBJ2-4	TGTGCCAGCAGTAGAAACGGACAGAGAAACATTCAGTACTTC	CASSRNGQRNIQYF
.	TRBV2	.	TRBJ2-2	TGTGCCAGCAGTCAGGGGCCCACCGGGGAGCTGTTTTTT	CASSQGPTGELFF
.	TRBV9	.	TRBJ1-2	TGTGCCAGCAGCTTCCGATTTGAGGGCTATGGCTACACCTTC	CASSFRFEGYGYTF